Each of the 23 T cell receptor beta chains below was sequenced from the same sample in a study of blood T cells in healthy people across ages. It was with a sample-barcoded 5' primer and a J-beta primer mix that a second PCR of about 6 to 11 cycles was run. TCRdb re-derived calls from the 5' RACE reads in MiXCR, one entry per CDR3 protein. Here the sample spans around 1,900,000 distinct CDR3 sequences, approximately 40% being singletons. Input material: blood. These receptors were taken from a human donor in good health.

The CDR3 sequence is CASSRSGTRYNEQFF. The CDR3 DNA is TGTGCCAGCAGCCGATCCGGGACCCGGTACAATGAGCAGTTCTTC. J is TRBJ2-1 and V is TRBV7-6; D is tentatively TRBD1 or TRBD2 (5 bases each). The CDR3 has 15 amino acids. Germline V gene data show CDR1 as SGHVS and CDR2 as FNYEAQ. Trimming pared 5 bases from V and 4 bases from J, leaving 15 bases between.

This chain connects TRBV24-1 to TRBJ2-3; 8 nucleotides line up with TRBD1. V was clipped by 3 bases and J by 5 bases; unmatched bases: 3. The CDR3 extends over 14 amino acids. Looked up from germline, CDR1 is KGHDR and CDR2 is SFDVKD. The CDR3 is CATSDLTGVDTQYF. Here the CDR3 DNA reads TGTGCCACCAGTGATCTGACAGGGGTAGATACGCAGTATTTT.

The chain links TRBV15 to TRBJ2-3; D perhaps matches TRBD2 (6 bases). Trimming removed 6 bases from V and 5 bases from J, with 15 bases in between. CDR1 and CDR2 (germline): LNHNV, YYDKDF (reference sequence). The CDR3 has 14 amino acids. The CDR3 loop is CATREGYGRDTQYF. The CDR3, as DNA: TGTGCCACCAGGGAGGGATATGGGAGAGATACGCAGTATTTT.

The gene calls are TRBV11-2 and TRBJ2-5; D perhaps matches TRBD2 (6 bases). Germline V gives CDR1 SGHAT, CDR2 FQNNGV. Between the trimmed V and J ends, which lost 5 bases and 4 bases, there was a span of 14 bases. This CDR3 has 14 amino acids. The CDR3 DNA is TGTGCCAGCAGCCAGCGCGGGGCGGGAGAGACCCAGTACTTC. Its translation is CASSQRGAGETQYF. Combining the CDR3 with reference TRBV11-2 and TRBJ2-5 gives the whole variable domain EAGVAQSPRYKIIEKRQSVAFWCNPISGHATLYWYQQILGQGPKLLIQFQNNGVVDDSQLPKDRFSAERLKGVDSTLKIQPAKLEDSAVYLCASSQRGAGETQYFGPGTRLLVL.

Worth noting for this clonotype: At one end the junction does not follow the germline gene, possibly because of a read error. This chain joins TRBV5-6 and TRBJ2-6; TRBD1 is a possible D gene (5 bases). This CDR3 comprises 16 residues. Germline CDR1 and CDR2: SGHDT and YYEEEE. The CDR3 DNA follows: TGTGCCAGCAGCTTGGGACTGCCCTCTGGGGCCAACGTCCGGACTTTC. Protein product: CASSLGLPSGANVRTF.

This clonotype was seen only a few times. This chain connects TRBV4-2 to TRBJ2-7, with D unresolved. Germline values: CDR1 LGHNA, CDR2 YNFKEQ. V was clipped by 0 bases and J by 1 base, with 10 bases between them. The CDR3 loop spans 15 amino acids. CDR3 bases: TGTGCCAGCAGCCAAGAACAGCAAGCTTCCTACGAGCAGTACTTC. This encodes CASSQEQQASYEQYF.

The sample holds a few counts of this clonotype. The V gene is TRBV29-1, the J gene TRBJ2-7; 11 bases agree with TRBD1. V shed 6 bases and J 3 bases; nucleotides not matched to a gene: 4. This CDR3 region has 13 residues. Germline V gene data show CDR1 as SQVTM and CDR2 as ANQGSEA. The DNA of the CDR3 is TGCAGCGTAGGACAGGGGGCGGACTACGAGCAGTACTTC. Protein: CSVGQGADYEQYF.

In this sample, this clonotype turned up a few times. V is TRBV7-3 and J is TRBJ1-5, with TRBD1 matching 9 bases. CDR1 is SGHTA, CDR2 FQGTGA, per germline. The ends lost 6 bases at V and 0 bases at J; junction bases unmatched: 9. This CDR3 is 17 amino acids long. CDR3 amino acids: CASRLGDRAYSNQPQHF. The DNA of the CDR3 is TGTGCCAGCAGACTTGGGGACAGGGCCTATAGCAATCAGCCCCAGCATTTT.

CDR3 residues: CASNFGLGQGVTSSYNEQFF. As DNA, the CDR3 is TGCGCCAGCAACTTTGGACTCGGACAGGGGGTGACGAGCTCCTACAATGAGCAGTTCTTC. V usage is TRBV5-1 and J usage is TRBJ2-1, with 10 bases lining up with TRBD1. J was trimmed by 0 bases and V by 6 bases; bases with no gene match: 18. Germline values: CDR1 SGHRS, CDR2 YFSETQ. The CDR3 sequence is 20 residues long.

V is TRBV15 and J is TRBJ2-1; tentative D call: TRBD1 (5 bases). V was trimmed by 6 bases and J by 8 bases, leaving 14 bases between them. This CDR3 has 13 amino acids. The germline gives CDR1 LNHNV, CDR2 YYDKDF (reference sequence). Written as DNA, the CDR3 is TGTGCCACCAGTCTATCCAGGGCAGATGAGCAGTTCTTC. Its protein product is CATSLSRADEQFF.

The chain recombines TRBV7-3 with TRBJ1-6, with D uncertain. V dropped 2 bases and J dropped 12 bases, with 8 bases sitting between them. This CDR3 is built from 12 residues. The germline gives CDR1 SGHTA, CDR2 FQGTGA. This CDR3 reads CASSLGVGPLHF. CDR3 DNA sequence: TGTGCCAGCAGCTTAGGGGTCGGACCCCTCCACTTT.

This clonotype was observed a single time. The V call is TRBV27, the J call TRBJ1-1; D perhaps matches TRBD1 (5 bases). Germline assignment: CDR1 MNHEY and CDR2 SMNVEV (reference sequence). Trimming pared 6 bases from V and 4 bases from J, leaving 15 bases between. The CDR3 consists of 14 residues. CDR3 sequence reads: CASRQALGGTEAFF. The CDR3 DNA sequence: TGTGCCAGCAGGCAGGCCCTCGGGGGCACTGAAGCTTTCTTT.

The V and J genes are TRBV12-3 or TRBV12-4 and TRBJ1-1; unclear D gene. V gave up 5 bases and J gave up 4 bases, with 14 bases separating them. This CDR3 contains 14 residues. The DNA of the CDR3 is TGTGCCAGCAGTGCCATGCCCGCGGTCACTGAAGCTTTCTTT. It yields the protein CASSAMPAVTEAFF.

The V and J genes are TRBV25-1 and TRBJ2-5; D possibly corresponds to TRBD2 (6 bases). Germline-derived CDR1 and CDR2 are MGHDK and SYGVNS. Trimming shortened V by 3 bases and J by 3 bases, and 11 bases separated the two germline ends. This CDR3 is 14 amino acids long. Here the CDR3 reads CASSEAGSKETQYF. As DNA, the CDR3 is TGTGCCAGCAGTGAGGCGGGATCGAAAGAGACCCAGTACTTC.

This chain links TRBV20-1 with TRBJ2-7; 8 bases align to TRBD2. Germline CDR1 reads DFQATT; CDR2 reads SNEGSKA (reference sequence). This CDR3 has 16 residues. Trimming cost V 0 bases and J 5 bases; bases outside gene matches: 12. The CDR3 is CSAREIKAGRVNEQYF. The CDR3 coding sequence is TGCAGTGCTAGAGAAATTAAGGCCGGGAGGGTGAACGAGCAGTACTTC.

The table lists this clonotype with a few counts. The V call is TRBV5-1, the J call TRBJ2-5; D not resolved. Germline CDR1 is SGHRS and CDR2 is YFSETQ. The CDR3 contains 13 residues. V was cut by 0 bases and J by 5 bases, with 8 bases left in between. CDR3 DNA sequence: TGCGCCAGCAGCTTGGTACTACGTGAGACCCAGTACTTC. Translation gives CASSLVLRETQYF. The full variable domain, its missing parts supplied by reference TRBV5-1 and TRBJ2-5, is KAGVTQTPRYLIKTRGQQVTLSCSPISGHRSVSWYQQTPGQGLQFLFEYFSETQRNKGNFPGRFSGRQFSNSRSEMNVSTLELGDSALYLCASSLVLRETQYFGPGTRLLVL.

In this sample, this clonotype turned up a few times. This chain links TRBV11-1 with TRBJ1-2, with a tentative D call TRBD1 (5 bases). Germline V gives CDR1 SGHAT, CDR2 FQDESV (reference sequence). CDR3 length: 13 amino acids. Trimming pared 5 bases from V and 7 bases from J, leaving 14 bases between. CDR3 residues: CASSPGGGFGYTF. CDR3 coding DNA: TGTGCCAGCAGCCCCGGCGGGGGTTTTGGCTACACCTTC.

This clonotype was seen many times. The chain combines TRBV12-3 or TRBV12-4 with TRBJ2-5, with 10 bases lining up with TRBD1. V dropped 4 bases and J dropped 2; count of bases not matched to a gene: 4. CDR3 length: 15 amino acids. The CDR3 DNA is TGTGCCAGCAGTTCGCCGGGACAGGGGCAAGAGACCCAGTACTTC. Translating it yields CASSSPGQGQETQYF.

This chain uses TRBV6-1 with TRBJ2-3; no clear D gene. CDR3 size: 15 residues. CDR1 is MNHNS, CDR2 SASEGT, per germline. V was cut by 7 bases and J by 1 base, with 15 bases left in between. The CDR3 DNA sequence: TGTGCCAGCACCGTGGGGAAGGGCGGCACAGATACGCAGTATTTT. Protein product: CASTVGKGGTDTQYF.

The V gene is TRBV11-2, the J gene TRBJ2-3, with 8 positions matching TRBD2. V was pared by 6 bases and J by 5 bases, with 4 bases of the junction left unmatched. The CDR3 has 13 residues. CDR1 SGHAT and CDR2 FQNNGV come from the germline V gene. The CDR3 loop reads CASRAGGQDTQYF. CDR3 nucleotides: TGTGCCAGCAGGGCGGGGGGCCAAGATACGCAGTATTTT.

V gene TRBV20-1 combines with J gene TRBJ1-5; tentative D call: TRBD1 (6 bases). V was trimmed by 2 bases and J by 1 base, leaving 6 bases between them. Germline V gene lookup returns CDR1 DFQATT and CDR2 SNEGSKA (reference sequence). This CDR3 spans 13 amino acids. The CDR3 is CSARRGSNQPQHF. The CDR3 nucleotides are TGCAGTGCTAGAAGGGGGAGCAATCAGCCCCAGCATTTT.

The chain is built from TRBV29-1 and TRBJ1-4; 7 nucleotides line up with TRBD1. Germline trimming cut 4 bases from V and 8 bases from J; bases unmatched to any gene: 7. The length of the CDR3 is 13 residues. CDR1 is SQVTM and CDR2 is ANQGSEA in the germline V gene. The CDR3 sequence: CSVGNPGQEKLFF. CDR3 sequence (DNA): TGCAGCGTTGGAAATCCGGGACAGGAAAAACTGTTTTTT.

A remark on this clonotype: The junction differs from germline at one of its ends, possibly a read error. The CDR3 spells CASSPWASGGLINEPFF. The CDR3 bases are TGTGCCAGCAGCCCCTGGGCTAGCGGGGGGCTTATTAATGAGCCGTTCTTC. The genes are TRBV7-8 and TRBJ2-1; 11 bases fit TRBD2. This CDR3 has 17 residues. Per the germline V gene, CDR1 is SGHVS and CDR2 is FQNEAQ.